The rows below give T cell receptor beta chains drawn from one sample of a study of T cell responses to AZD1222 COVID-19 vaccine. Assay used: immunoSEQ multiplex PCR; TCRdb lists only in-frame clones, some missing. The sample records approximately 130,000 clones, more than 85% being singletons. Sample: peripheral blood, taken on day 0 of MenACWY control vaccination. These TCRs come from an adult in good health. CDR3s include the opening cysteine and the closing phenylalanine or tryptophan. D genes are given only for firm matches. Clone size is shown for a subset of rows, as once, few, many or a class of expanded clone.

d_call,clone_size,v_call,j_call,cdr3_nt,cdr3_aa
-,-,TRBV6-5,TRBJ1-1,TGTGCCAGCAGCCCGGGAGACAGGAAAAGATATCAAGCTTTCTTT,CASSPGDRKRYQAFF
TRBD1,-,TRBV6-2/TRBV6-3,TRBJ1-1,TGTGCCAGCAGTTACCCCGGGACAGGCGGAAACATCACTGAAGCTTTCTTT,CASSYPGTGGNITEAFF
TRBD1,-,TRBV7-9,TRBJ1-1,TGTGCCAGCAGCTTACTCCCCCTTAAGACAGGGGGCATGAGAACTGAAGCTTTCTTT,CASSLLPLKTGGMRTEAFF
-,-,TRBV6-5,TRBJ2-3,TGTGCCAGTCGGGGTTACACAGATACGCAGTATTTT,CASRGYTDTQYF
-,-,TRBV7-6,TRBJ1-5,TGTGCCAGCAGCCCGAGTTTAAATCAGCCCCAGCATTTT,CASSPSLNQPQHF
-,-,TRBV5-6,TRBJ1-4,TGTGCCAGCAGCTTGTCAGGAGATGAAAAACTGTTTTTT,CASSLSGDEKLFF
-,-,TRBV5-1,TRBJ2-2,TGCGCCAGCAGCTTGGTCACTAGCCCCAGGGGGACCGGGGAGCTGTTTTTT,CASSLVTSPRGTGELFF
-,-,TRBV27,TRBJ2-2,TGTGCCAGCAGACCTGAGGAGGGGGCGAGCACCGGGGAGCTGTTTTTT,CASRPEEGASTGELFF
-,once,TRBV27,TRBJ1-1,TGTGCCAGCAGCCCTGGGGTTGGGGGGCGAGATTCGCACACTGAAGCTTTCTTT,CASSPGVGGRDSHTEAFF
TRBD1,-,TRBV2,TRBJ1-2,TGTGCCAGCAGTCTTGGGACAGGGGGCAGTGGCTACACCTTC,CASSLGTGGSGYTF
-,-,TRBV19,TRBJ2-6,TGTGCCAGTAGAGCGGGACAATCTGGGGCCAACGTCCTGACTTTC,CASRAGQSGANVLTF
-,-,TRBV2,TRBJ1-1,TGTGCCAGCAGTCCCATTAGGGCTGAAGCTTTCTTT,CASSPIRAEAFF
TRBD1,-,TRBV5-6,TRBJ1-2,TGTGCCAGCAGCCAGGACAGGGGGCAGGGGTATGGCTACACCTTC,CASSQDRGQGYGYTF
-,-,TRBV27,TRBJ1-2,TGTGCCAGCAGTTTTGTGGGGGCGCATGGCTACACCTTC,CASSFVGAHGYTF
-,-,TRBV21-1,TRBJ2-1,TGTGCCAGCAGCAAAAACACGCCGGGACAGGGGGAGACGGGGCTCTCCTACAATGAGCAGTTCTTC,CASSKNTPGQGETGLSYNEQFF
TRBD1,-,TRBV12-3/TRBV12-4,TRBJ1-1,TGTGCCAGCAGGCTACTGACAGGGTCGGAAGCTTTCTTT,CASRLLTGSEAFF
-,once,TRBV4-2,TRBJ2-2,TGTGCCAGCAGCCAAGATCAGAGTAACACCGGGGAGCTGTTTTTT,CASSQDQSNTGELFF
-,-,TRBV5-4,TRBJ1-1,TGTGCCAGCAGCTTGCCAGCTAACACTGAAGCTTTCTTT,CASSLPANTEAFF
-,-,TRBV9,TRBJ2-1,TGTGCCAGCAGCGTAGGGGGGAGAACCTACAATGAGCAGTTCTTC,CASSVGGRTYNEQFF
TRBD1,once,TRBV6-5,TRBJ2-7,TGTGCCAGCAGGGGGACAGTTCCCTACGAGCAGTACTTC,CASRGTVPYEQYF
TRBD2,-,TRBV11-3,TRBJ2-1,TGTGCCAGCAGCTTTGGGACTAGCTCCTACAATGAGCAGTTCTTC,CASSFGTSSYNEQFF
-,-,TRBV29-1,TRBJ1-1,TGCAGCGTTGAAGTTTGGGGGGATGGGACTGAAGCTTTCTTT,CSVEVWGDGTEAFF
TRBD1,once,TRBV3-1/TRBV3-2,TRBJ1-2,TGTGCCAGCAGCCAGACGACAGGGCATGGCTACACCTTC,CASSQTTGHGYTF
-,-,TRBV5-4,TRBJ2-7,TGTGCCAGCAGCTTGGTTACGGGCTCCTACGAGCAGTACTTC,CASSLVTGSYEQYF
-,-,TRBV10-3,TRBJ1-1,TGTGCCATCAGTGAGTTAGAGAACACTGAAGCTTTCTTT,CAISELENTEAFF
-,-,TRBV5-1,TRBJ2-3,TGCGCCAGCAGCCCCCAGACAGACGCAGATACGCAGTATTTT,CASSPQTDADTQYF
-,-,TRBV6-2/TRBV6-3,TRBJ1-1,TGTGCCAGCAGTTACGAACAGCCCTACACTGAAGCTTTCTTT,CASSYEQPYTEAFF
-,-,TRBV10-3,TRBJ2-7,TGTGCCACCGGGCGGGGAATTGTCTACGAGCAGTACTTC,CATGRGIVYEQYF
-,-,TRBV7-2,TRBJ1-1,TGTGCCAGCAGCTTAGCTGAGGTTACTGAAGCTTTCTTT,CASSLAEVTEAFF
-,-,TRBV3-1/TRBV3-2,TRBJ2-3,TGTGCCAGCAGCCAAGGGACTACCGGGGCAGATACGCAGTATTTT,CASSQGTTGADTQYF
-,-,TRBV27,TRBJ1-1,TGTGCCAGCAATTCACATGGTCGGGTCACTGAAGCTTTCTTT,CASNSHGRVTEAFF
-,-,TRBV9,TRBJ1-6,TGTGCCAGCAGCCCAGGAGGGTCACCCCTCCACTTT,CASSPGGSPLHF
-,once,TRBV29-1,TRBJ1-2,TGCAGCGTTGAAGGGACGGTAAAAACTAACTATGGCTACACCTTC,CSVEGTVKTNYGYTF
-,-,TRBV7-9,TRBJ2-7,TGTGCCAGCAGCTTAGTAGGGCAGGGGTTTGGCGAGCAGTACTTC,CASSLVGQGFGEQYF
-,once,TRBV24-1,TRBJ1-5,TGTGCCACCAGTGCCCCGGGAGGCAATCAGCCCCAGCATTTT,CATSAPGGNQPQHF
TRBD1,once,TRBV30,TRBJ1-2,TGTGCCTGGAGTGTACAACAGGGCTGGACAGGGACCAGCTACACCTTC,CAWSVQQGWTGTSYTF
TRBD1,-,TRBV6-1,TRBJ1-6,TGTGCCAGCAGTGAGGCGATATCACCGGGACAGGTTAATTCACCCCTCCACTTT,CASSEAISPGQVNSPLHF
-,few,TRBV28,TRBJ1-4,TGTGCCAGCAGTTGGGGGAATGAAAAACTGTTTTTT,CASSWGNEKLFF
-,-,TRBV7-3,TRBJ2-3,TGTGCCAGCAGCTTATCTGGCGCAGATACGCAGTATTTT,CASSLSGADTQYF
-,-,TRBV5-1,TRBJ1-4,TGCGCCAGCAGCTTAGGGTCTTCAACTAATGAAAAACTGTTTTTT,CASSLGSSTNEKLFF
-,-,TRBV12-3/TRBV12-4,TRBJ1-2,TGTGCCAGCAACGGCAGGGGTTATGGCTACACCTTC,CASNGRGYGYTF
-,-,TRBV12-3/TRBV12-4,TRBJ1-4,TGTGCCAGCAGCCCCAGGTCTAATGAAAAACTGTTTTTT,CASSPRSNEKLFF
TRBD1,-,TRBV18,TRBJ1-2,TGTGCCAGCTCACCCCGACAGGGACACGTTGGTAACTATGGCTACACCTTC,CASSPRQGHVGNYGYTF
TRBD1,-,TRBV6-5,TRBJ1-4,TGTGCCAGCAGTTACTCTAGGACAGGGGAGTGGAAACTGTTTTTT,CASSYSRTGEWKLFF
TRBD1,once,TRBV6-5,TRBJ2-7,TGTGCCAGCAGTCAGACCGGGACAGGGCGGAACGAGCAGTACTTC,CASSQTGTGRNEQYF
TRBD2,-,TRBV15,TRBJ2-4,TGTGCCACCAGCAGAGACCCCGCGGGAGGGCCAAGTCAGTACTTC,CATSRDPAGGPSQYF